A selection of T cell receptor beta chains follows, all from one sample in a study of blood T cell repertoires in COVID-19. Clones were read by immunoSEQ multiplex PCR, and TCRdb kept only the in-frame ones, dropping some. The table has 140,000 to 150,000 clones, more than 80% seen once. The material sequenced was PBMCs or T cells enriched from blood (not recorded which). The origin of the receptors is a man aged 45-60 years who had recovered from COVID-19. The CDR3 runs from the conserved cysteine through the conserved F or W. D genes are given only for firm matches. Some rows have no size entry. The others give once, few or many, or a class for an expanded clone.

j_call,v_call,d_call,clone_size,cdr3_nt,cdr3_aa
TRBJ2-6,TRBV11-2,NA,NA,TGTGCCAGCAGCTTAGAACTGACAGGCTCCGGGGCCAACGTCCTGACTTTC,CASSLELTGSGANVLTF
TRBJ1-5,TRBV27,TRBD1,NA,TGTGCCAGCAGTCCTCTGGACAGGGGTAGCAATCAGCCCCAGCATTTT,CASSPLDRGSNQPQHF
TRBJ2-5,TRBV4-3,TRBD1,NA,TGCGCCAGCAGCCAAGAGGCACAGGGGGCCAAGACCCAGTACTTC,CASSQEAQGAKTQYF
TRBJ2-7,TRBV6-1,TRBD2,NA,TGTGCCAGCAGCCTAGCGGGAGAGGGGTACGAGCAGTACTTC,CASSLAGEGYEQYF
TRBJ1-5,TRBV18,NA,NA,TGTGCCAGCACGACCACCCCAGGGTTCCCAATGAGTCAGCCCCAGCATTTT,CASTTTPGFPMSQPQHF
TRBJ1-2,TRBV6-1,TRBD1,NA,TGTGCCAGCAGTGAAGGTGGGACAGGGACTTACTATGGCTACACCTTC,CASSEGGTGTYYGYTF
TRBJ1-1,TRBV5-4,TRBD1,NA,TGTGCCAGCAGGACAGACAGGGGGCTGATGAACACTGAAGCTTTCTTT,CASRTDRGLMNTEAFF
TRBJ1-2,TRBV5-8,TRBD1,NA,TGTGCCAGCAGCTTGGGGAGACAGGGGCCGGATGGCTACACCTTC,CASSLGRQGPDGYTF
TRBJ1-5,TRBV19,NA,NA,TGTGCCAGCTCGAGACGGGATAGCAATCAGCCCCAGCATTTT,CASSRRDSNQPQHF
TRBJ1-5,TRBV5-1,NA,NA,TGCGCCAGCAGCTTGGATTCGGGCAATCAGCCCCAGCATTTT,CASSLDSGNQPQHF
TRBJ1-2,TRBV27,NA,NA,TGTGCCAGCAGCCTGAACGCAGGGGTCTATGGCTACACCTTC,CASSLNAGVYGYTF
TRBJ1-2,TRBV2,TRBD1,NA,TGTGCCAGCAGGAGGGACAGGGAAGGCGGCTACACCTTC,CASRRDREGGYTF
TRBJ2-7,TRBV6-2/TRBV6-3,NA,few,TGTGCCAGCAGCGATATAGACTACGAGCAGTACTTC,CASSDIDYEQYF
TRBJ1-1,TRBV5-4,NA,NA,TGTGCCAGCAACCTGCCTGGAGCAGGAGGGATCACTGAAGCTTTCTTT,CASNLPGAGGITEAFF
TRBJ1-2,TRBV13,NA,NA,TGTGCCAGCAGCCGGCGGAGAGGGTATGGCTACACCTTC,CASSRRRGYGYTF
TRBJ1-1,TRBV6-5,TRBD1,NA,TGTGCCAGCCTCTCGTCGGGACAGAGCACTGAAGCTTTCTTT,CASLSSGQSTEAFF
TRBJ2-1,TRBV6-2/TRBV6-3,TRBD2,NA,TGTGCCAGCAGCTACTCCATGGGGCTAGCGGGTTACAATGAGCAGTTCTTC,CASSYSMGLAGYNEQFF
TRBJ2-1,TRBV15,TRBD2,NA,TGTGCCACCGCCTCGGGACTAGCGGGAGTGAATGGCAATGAGCAGTTCTTC,CATASGLAGVNGNEQFF
TRBJ2-1,TRBV5-1,TRBD2,NA,TGCGCCAGCAGCTTGGAGGCCTTGGGGACTAGCGGGGGGCCATCCTACAATGAGCAGTTCTTC,CASSLEALGTSGGPSYNEQFF
TRBJ1-4,TRBV30,NA,NA,TGTGCCTGGAGTCCGGAGCATGAAAAACTGTTTTTT,CAWSPEHEKLFF
TRBJ1-2,TRBV3-1/TRBV3-2,TRBD1,few,TGTGCCAGCAGCCAACTGCGGACAGGTAGCTATGGCTACACCTTC,CASSQLRTGSYGYTF
TRBJ2-2,TRBV29-1,TRBD1,NA,TGCAGCGTTCGCGACAGGGACGGCACCGGGGAGCTGTTTTTT,CSVRDRDGTGELFF
TRBJ2-3,TRBV5-1,TRBD2,NA,TGCGCCAGCAGCTTGGCCCTTAGCGGGAGGACAGATACGCAGTATTTT,CASSLALSGRTDTQYF
TRBJ1-6,TRBV5-6,TRBD1,NA,TGTGCCAGCAGTTGGGGGACAGGGGAATCACCCCTCCACTTT,CASSWGTGESPLHF
TRBJ2-7,TRBV27,NA,NA,TGTGCCAGCAGTCCTCGGGACACGACCTACGAGCAGTACTTC,CASSPRDTTYEQYF
TRBJ1-1,TRBV18,TRBD1,NA,TGTGCCAGCTTTTCGGACAGGCGGCGAGAGGGAACTGAAGCTTTCTTT,CASFSDRRREGTEAFF
TRBJ2-7,TRBV18,NA,few,TGTGCCAGCTCACCAATGAGATCCGACTACGAGCAGTACTTC,CASSPMRSDYEQYF
TRBJ1-6,TRBV18,NA,NA,TGTGCCAGCTCGCTAGAAGTTATTCAAGCCCTCCACTTT,CASSLEVIQALHF
TRBJ2-5,TRBV6-6,NA,NA,TGTGCCAGCAGTCCCTCCGGCCAAGAGACCCAGTACTTC,CASSPSGQETQYF
TRBJ2-7,TRBV9,NA,NA,TGTGCCAGCAGCGTCACTGGACAGCCGTACGAGCAGTACTTC,CASSVTGQPYEQYF
TRBJ1-2,TRBV28,TRBD1,NA,TGTGCCAGCAGTTCCCCCGGGACAGGGACCTATGGCTACACCTTC,CASSSPGTGTYGYTF
TRBJ1-1,TRBV7-3,NA,NA,TGTGCCAGCAGCTTAGGGGGCCCGGGGACTGAAGCTTTCTTT,CASSLGGPGTEAFF
TRBJ2-2,TRBV2,NA,few,TGTGCCAGCAGTGGCCAGGTTCTCAACACCGGGGAGCTGTTTTTT,CASSGQVLNTGELFF
TRBJ1-6,TRBV7-2,TRBD1,NA,TGTGCCAGCAGCTTAGGTGTGACAGGGGGATTTCTCTATAATTCACCCCTCCACTTT,CASSLGVTGGFLYNSPLHF
TRBJ2-3,TRBV11-2,NA,NA,TGTGCCAGCAGTTATGGGGCGGGGAGCACAGATACGCAGTATTTT,CASSYGAGSTDTQYF
TRBJ1-4,TRBV5-1,TRBD1,NA,TGCGCCAGCAGCCTAACCGGGACAGGGGAGGAAAAACTGTTTTTT,CASSLTGTGEEKLFF
TRBJ1-1,TRBV25-1,TRBD1,NA,TGTGCCAGCAGGGGACAGGGGATAAACACTGAAGCTTTCTTT,CASRGQGINTEAFF
TRBJ1-1,TRBV5-1,NA,NA,TGCGCCAGCAGCTTAGGCGGAGTCAACGCTGAAGCTTTCTTT,CASSLGGVNAEAFF
TRBJ2-3,TRBV25-1,TRBD2,NA,TGTGCCAGCAGTGAAGGGCTAGCGGGAGGTGGAGATACGCAGTATTTT,CASSEGLAGGGDTQYF
TRBJ2-1,TRBV19,TRBD1,NA,TGTGCCAGTAGTAGTTTACAGGGGGGGCAGTTCTTC,CASSSLQGGQFF
TRBJ1-6,TRBV7-2,NA,NA,TGTGCCAGCAGCTCGAGCGGATTTAATTCACCCCTCCACTTT,CASSSSGFNSPLHF
TRBJ2-7,TRBV2,TRBD1,NA,TGTGCCAGCAGTGAAGGACAGGGGGCCGAGCAGTACTTC,CASSEGQGAEQYF
TRBJ2-7,TRBV6-2/TRBV6-3,NA,NA,TGTGCCAGCAGTTACCTTAGCTCCTACGAGCAGTACTTC,CASSYLSSYEQYF
TRBJ1-4,TRBV2,TRBD1,NA,TGTGCCAGCTGTAGCCAGGGGGCTGACGATGAAAAACTGTTTTTT,CASCSQGADDEKLFF
TRBJ1-5,TRBV19,NA,NA,TGTGCCAGTACCTTGCGGGGGGACTATAGCAATCAGCCCCAGCATTTT,CASTLRGDYSNQPQHF
TRBJ1-1,TRBV11-1,NA,few,TGTGCCAGCAGCTTTCCGGGCGGAGGGGACACTGAAGCTTTCTTT,CASSFPGGGDTEAFF
TRBJ1-6,TRBV7-3,TRBD1,NA,TGTGCCAGCAGCTTGTCCGGGACAGAGCCCTCACCCCTCCACTTT,CASSLSGTEPSPLHF
TRBJ1-2,TRBV12-3/TRBV12-4,TRBD1,NA,TGTGCCAGCAGCTGGACAGGGACTGGCTACACCTTC,CASSWTGTGYTF
TRBJ2-7,TRBV5-1,NA,few,TGCGCCAGCAGCTTGCGGTGGGAGTACGAGCAGTACTTC,CASSLRWEYEQYF
TRBJ2-3,TRBV27,TRBD2,NA,TGTGCCAGCAGTTTAATCCTAGCGGGAGTGGGGAGATCGGGAGATACGCAGTATTTT,CASSLILAGVGRSGDTQYF
TRBJ2-2,TRBV9,TRBD2,NA,TGTGCCAGCAGCGTAGCGGGGGGGCCTGGGGAGCTGTTTTTT,CASSVAGGPGELFF
TRBJ1-4,TRBV6-6,NA,NA,TGTGCCAGCAGTGACAGTCGCGATGAAAAACTGTTTTTT,CASSDSRDEKLFF
TRBJ2-7,TRBV7-3,NA,NA,TGTGCCAGCAGCTTAACGGCTAGCACTCAATACGAGCAGTACTTC,CASSLTASTQYEQYF
TRBJ1-2,TRBV9,TRBD1,once,TGTGCCAGCAGTCTAATCGGGGACAGCCTCTATGGCTACACCTTC,CASSLIGDSLYGYTF
TRBJ2-3,TRBV20-1,NA,NA,TGCAGTGCTACTAGCACAGATACGCAGTATTTT,CSATSTDTQYF
TRBJ1-2,TRBV4-1,TRBD1,NA,TGCGCCAGCAGCCTAGACCCGGGACAGGGATTCTCTGGCTACACCTTC,CASSLDPGQGFSGYTF
TRBJ1-5,TRBV7-8,TRBD1,NA,TGTGCCAGCAGCGCCTCGGGACAGGGGCTGGGGCCCCAGCATTTT,CASSASGQGLGPQHF